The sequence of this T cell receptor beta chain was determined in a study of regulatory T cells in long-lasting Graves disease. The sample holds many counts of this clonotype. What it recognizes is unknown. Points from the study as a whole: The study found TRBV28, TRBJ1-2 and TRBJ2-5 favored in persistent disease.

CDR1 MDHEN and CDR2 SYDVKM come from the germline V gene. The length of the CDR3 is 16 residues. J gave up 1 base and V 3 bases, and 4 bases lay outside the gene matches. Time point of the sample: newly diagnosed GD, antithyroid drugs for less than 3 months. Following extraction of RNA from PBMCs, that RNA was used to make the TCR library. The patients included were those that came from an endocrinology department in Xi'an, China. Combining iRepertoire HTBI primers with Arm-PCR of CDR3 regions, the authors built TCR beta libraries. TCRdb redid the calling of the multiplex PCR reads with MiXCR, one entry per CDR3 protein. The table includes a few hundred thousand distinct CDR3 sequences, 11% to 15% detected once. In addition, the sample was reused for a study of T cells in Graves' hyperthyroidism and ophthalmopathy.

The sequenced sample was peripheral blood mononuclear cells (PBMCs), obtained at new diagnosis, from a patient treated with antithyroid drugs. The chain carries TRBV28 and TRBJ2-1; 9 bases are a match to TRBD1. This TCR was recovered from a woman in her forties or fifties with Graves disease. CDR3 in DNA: TGTGCCAGCAGTTTTTACGGACAGGGGTCCTACAATGAGCAGTTCTTC. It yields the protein CASSFYGQGSYNEQFF.